This T cell receptor (beta chain) was profiled in a study of identical twins (dated by TCRdb to about 2016). For the study in its entirety: TCR alpha and beta repertoires from monozygotic twins, unrelated adults of various ages and cord blood were deep-sequenced to test whether fetal clonotypes persist. To rule out contamination, replicate twin experiments were performed at different times with different library preparation protocols. Study-wide findings and limitations: Fewer insertions were carried by abundant cord blood beta clonotypes, a similar but weaker trend appeared in young adult naive repertoires, and no such trend appeared in memory repertoires. Because the same donors could not be followed over many years, conclusions were based on cross-sectional statistical analysis. In monozygotic twins, out-of-frame TCR alpha sharing was systematically underestimated by recombination models, although the models agreed with sharing between unrelated individuals. Excess twin sharing in beta out-of-frame sequences was weaker because fewer shared sequences lowered the signal-to-noise ratio. Compared with coincidental sharing between unrelated individuals, out-of-frame TCR alpha sequences shared between twins showed an excess of sequences with low generation probability. Invariant T cells such as MAIT and iNKT could partly confound zero-insertion analyses, though diverse VJ usage argued against this for most clonotypes.

Worth noting for this clonotype: Its antigen is currently not known. The input lacks base qualities; no much larger clone sits a single base away.

The method was 5' RACE. The sequencing machine was an Illumina HiSeq 2000. Template switching added a universal primer binding site, and the final cDNA carried a unique molecular identifier that allowed TCR cDNA molecules to be counted accurately. Specific primers in the conserved constant-segment region were used to synthesize first-strand cDNA for the TCR alpha and beta chains. To control for contamination, every cDNA library was double barcoded, receiving both a SMART-Mk sample barcode and Illumina barcodes. TruSeq adapter sequences and Illumina sample barcodes were added in two successive PCR steps. The Illumina HiSeq platform was used with custom primers to sequence TCR alpha and beta cDNA libraries. On the authors' methods: MiGEC processed the raw reads to extract unique molecular identifiers, while MiXCR was used to determine the CDR3 positions. For each individual, recombination models were inferred using an EM algorithm with the repgenHMM and IGoR tools. Shared clonotype analysis was performed with the tcR package in R, normalizing sharing by the product of cloneset sizes. To study raw recombination free of thymic and clonal selection effects, out-of-frame nonproductive sequences were analyzed. TCRdb reworked the public reads: Q25 trimming with fastp, MiXCR clone assembly, productive beta chains retained. Each entry is one CDR3 protein sequence, shown with its most common DNA and genes. Clone size and V and J calls follow TCRdb, not the original study. For this sample the table gives 500,000 to 650,000 distinct CDR3 sequences, of which just over 7% were detected only once. The biggest ten clones account for roughly 1.6% of the sample.

Only healthy Caucasian donors were included. Three pairs of female monozygotic twins, all aged roughly 18 to 29 years, were included in the twin cohort. Peripheral blood mononuclear cells were the source from which RNA for the TCR libraries was isolated. Its CDR3 holds 13 amino acids, cysteine through phenylalanine. This entry keeps only the CDR3 DNA: 39 bases, framed from base 1. Germline trimming amounts to 6 bases on V and 6 bases on J, with 6 as the count of junction bases outside the gene matches. This same sample was also taken into another study, of yellow fever vaccine responses in identical twins. Looking at the second paper: According to the authors, in identical twins the way T cells responded to vaccination appeared partly convergent and partly personalized. The study precisely tracked vaccine-responding T cell clones in identical twins.

The origin of this receptor is a woman between 18 and 29 years old in good health. The chain is made from TRBV12-3 or TRBV12-4 and TRBJ2-5; 8 nucleotides in the junction match TRBD1. Material: PBMCs. This receptor has the CDR3 CASSQGAAKTQYF. The nucleotide sequence reads as follows: TGTGCCAGCAGCCAGGGGGCTGCAAAGACCCAGTACTTC.